Presented here are 9 T cell receptor beta chains from one specimen sequenced in a study of early T cells in non-severe SARS-CoV-2 infection. TCRdb called the 5' RACE reads again in MiXCR, with one record for every CDR3 protein. Of some 57,000 distinct CDR3 sequences detected, approximately 12% appear once; the ten largest clones hold more than 7.5%. Sequenced material: whole blood. These receptors came from an adult who was a healthcare worker with PCR-confirmed SARS-CoV-2 infection or an uninfected control (not recorded which).

This clonotype was recorded many times. The rearrangement links TRBV20-1 to TRBJ2-5; the D is unclear. The ends were cut back, 2 bases at V and 2 bases at J, with 9 bases in the middle. Looked up from germline, CDR1 is DFQATT and CDR2 is SNEGSKA (reference sequence). The CDR3 is 13 amino acids. The CDR3 sequence: CSARSNSQETQYF. CDR3 nucleotides: TGCAGTGCTAGAAGCAACAGTCAAGAGACCCAGTACTTC.

This clonotype was counted many times. The chain has TRBV6-1 and TRBJ1-5, with D unclear. The CDR3 is 14 residues long. V was trimmed by 6 bases and J by 5 bases, leaving 14 bases between them. Germline V lookup: CDR1 MNHNS, CDR2 SASEGT. The CDR3 loop reads CASSPGRRDQPQHF. As DNA, the CDR3 is TGTGCCAGCAGCCCCGGGAGAAGGGATCAGCCCCAGCATTTT.

CDR3 in amino acids: CASSPTGGRYSNQPQHF. The DNA for the CDR3 is TGTGCCAGCTCACCGACAGGGGGAAGGTATAGCAATCAGCCCCAGCATTTT. The V gene is TRBV18, the J gene TRBJ1-5, with 9 nucleotides matching TRBD1. The junction had 6 bases not matched to a gene; V was cut back by 3 bases and J by 0 bases. This CDR3 spans 17 amino acids. Germline-derived CDR1 and CDR2 are KGHSH and LQKENI.

The chain links TRBV29-1 to TRBJ2-3; D ambiguous. V gave up 2 bases and J gave up 1 base, with 7 bases separating them. Looked up from germline, CDR1 is SQVTM and CDR2 is ANQGSEA. The CDR3 runs 13 residues. CDR3 nucleotide sequence: TGCAGCGTTGAACGGCAGGGCACAGATACGCAGTATTTT. Its translation is CSVERQGTDTQYF.

This clonotype was seen a handful of times. V is TRBV7-9 and J is TRBJ1-4, with 7 bases aligning to TRBD1. CDR1 is SEHNR, CDR2 FQNEAQ, per germline (reference sequence). The CDR3 loop spans 13 amino acids. The trim removed 1 base at V and 8 bases at J, leaving 1 base unmatched. Here the CDR3 DNA reads TGTGCCAGCAGCTTAGAACAGGGGGAAAAACTGTTTTTT. This sequence encodes CASSLEQGEKLFF.

This clonotype has a count of ten or more. The J gene is TRBJ1-3, the V gene TRBV6-6; D gene uncertain. The CDR3 runs 14 residues. CDR1 and CDR2 (germline): MNHNY, SVGAGI (reference sequence). Trimming cost V 3 bases and J 0 bases, with 6 bases left between them. CDR3 sequence reads: CASSYHSSGNTIYF. Written as DNA, the CDR3 is TGTGCCAGCAGTTATCATAGCTCTGGAAACACCATATATTTT.

This clonotype was seen many times. The chain carries TRBV5-1 and TRBJ1-2, with TRBD1 identical over 8 bases. Per the germline V gene, CDR1 is SGHRS and CDR2 is YFSETQ. J was trimmed by 4 bases and V by 3 bases; bases with no gene match: 8. The length of the CDR3 is 15 residues. The CDR3 coding sequence is TGCGCCAGCAGCTCCACCCCAGGGGGCGTCTATGGCTACACCTTC. As protein: CASSSTPGGVYGYTF.

This sequence joins TRBV6-2 or TRBV6-3 and TRBJ2-5; the D call may be TRBD1 or TRBD2 (5 bases each). Trimming removed 5 bases at V and 9 bases at J, with 16 bases between. This CDR3 contains 13 residues. CDR1 is MNHEY and CDR2 is SVGEGT in the germline V gene. In DNA, the CDR3 is TGTGCCAGCAGTGACGGGACGCCCCAGGCCCAGTACTTC. Encoded protein: CASSDGTPQAQYF.

The chain recombines TRBV14 with TRBJ2-2, with D hard to call. CDR3 length equals 16 residues. V lost 3 bases and J 2 bases, leaving 13 bases between the germline ends. The germline V gene encodes CDR1 SGHDN and CDR2 FVKESK. The CDR3: CASSQAGLPNTGELFF. CDR3 sequence (DNA): TGTGCCAGCAGCCAGGCCGGGCTCCCAAACACCGGGGAGCTGTTTTTT. The variable domain in full, completed from reference TRBV14 and TRBJ2-2, reads EAGVTQFPSHSVIEKGQTVTLRCDPISGHDNLYWYRRVMGKEIKFLLHFVKESKQDESGMPNNRFLAERTGGTYSTLKVQPAELEDSGVYFCASSQAGLPNTGELFFGEGSRLTVL.